This T cell receptor beta chain was identified in a study of blood T cell repertoires in COVID-19. Study-wide background: The cDNA or gDNA used as material had been derived from T cells, B-cell-depleted T cells, or PBMCs.

The repertoire was sequenced with immunoSEQ multiplex PCR; TCRdb's copy has only in-frame clones and lacks some. The table has over 110,000 clones, more than 70% seen once. In germline, CDR1 is LGHDT, CDR2 YNNKEL (reference sequence). Unmatched junction bases numbered 2, after V lost 0 bases and J lost 10 bases. CDR3 length: 14 amino acids. This chain uses TRBV3-1 (or the pseudogene TRBV3-2) with TRBJ1-3, with TRBD1 identical over 11 bases. The sequence came from a man aged 35-49 years with acute COVID-19. Sample: PBMCs or T cells enriched from blood (not recorded which). The CDR3 here is CASSQDGTGGTIYF. The DNA of the CDR3 is TGTGCCAGCAGCCAAGATGGGACAGGGGGAACCATATATTTT.